This is a list of T cell receptor beta chains from one sample in a study of T cells after yellow fever vaccination. TCRdb re-analysed the 5' RACE reads in MiXCR, keeping a single row per CDR3 protein. The sample lists 200,000 to 250,000 distinct CDR3 sequences, about 3% occurring once. The source material was CD4+ T cells sorted from PBMCs, sampled 10 days after the yellow fever booster vaccination. The receptors were gathered from a young man who received the YFV17D yellow fever vaccine. CDR3s leave out the opening cysteine and the closing phenylalanine or tryptophan. D genes are given only for firm matches.

cdr3_length: 11
v_call: TRBV10-2
d_call: NA
cdr3_aa: ASSESRNQPQH

cdr3_length: 12
v_call: TRBV7-9
d_call: TRBD1
cdr3_aa: ASSTTGGDQPQH

cdr3_length: 14
v_call: TRBV7-8
d_call: TRBD1
cdr3_aa: ASSLIGQGRNNEQF

cdr3_length: 14
v_call: TRBV7-9
d_call: NA
cdr3_aa: ASSPPHGRIFNEQF

cdr3_length: 13
v_call: TRBV5-1
d_call: TRBD1
cdr3_aa: ASRPDRGLTGELF

cdr3_length: 13
v_call: TRBV7-2
d_call: TRBD2
cdr3_aa: ASSFPGLASNEQF

cdr3_length: 12
v_call: TRBV11-2
d_call: NA
cdr3_aa: ASSLGPGSDTQY

cdr3_length: 11
v_call: TRBV11-1
d_call: TRBD1
cdr3_aa: ATGTGFTDTQY

cdr3_length: 12
v_call: TRBV5-1
d_call: NA
cdr3_aa: ASSLSPSRDTQY

cdr3_length: 13
v_call: TRBV7-9
d_call: TRBD1
cdr3_aa: ASSFRGTGDEKLF

cdr3_length: 12
v_call: TRBV7-3
d_call: TRBD2
cdr3_aa: ASSRGGDTDTQY

cdr3_length: 13
v_call: TRBV12-3/TRBV12-4
d_call: TRBD2
cdr3_aa: ASSFPRGDPDTQY

cdr3_length: 12
v_call: TRBV7-2
d_call: NA
cdr3_aa: ASSLVREDYGYT

cdr3_length: 10
v_call: TRBV4-3
d_call: NA
cdr3_aa: ASRLDAQPQH

cdr3_length: 12
v_call: TRBV9
d_call: NA
cdr3_aa: ASSVQGTLSPLH

cdr3_length: 13
v_call: TRBV7-9
d_call: NA
cdr3_aa: ASSADGLGDTEAF

cdr3_length: 14
v_call: TRBV20-1
d_call: NA
cdr3_aa: SARGRGVLSGNTIY

cdr3_length: 11
v_call: TRBV20-1
d_call: TRBD1
cdr3_aa: SARGQGPGELF

cdr3_length: 13
v_call: TRBV12-3/TRBV12-4
d_call: NA
cdr3_aa: ASSLGQGYTGELF

cdr3_length: 10
v_call: TRBV29-1
d_call: NA
cdr3_aa: SVSENTGELF